The 24 T cell receptor beta chains reported below all come from one sample, sequenced in a study of cytomegalovirus exposure and HLA in healthy donors. 60 Vbeta and 13 Jbeta primers were used in PCR. The assay was immunoSEQ multiplex PCR, and TCRdb's table has in-frame clones only and misses some. The repertoire holds approximately 76,000 clones, with approximately 79% as singletons. The sample comprised PBMCs. Receptors originate from a young man in good health and CMV-seronegative.

The CDR3 sequence is CASSRPTSHEQYF. The DNA for the CDR3 is TGTGCCAGCAGCCGCCCGACTAGCCACGAGCAGTACTTC. The rearrangement joins TRBV6-5 to TRBJ2-7, with 7 positions matching TRBD2. V lost 6 bases and J lost 5; bases outside the gene matches: 7. CDR1 and CDR2 (germline): MNHEY, SVGAGI. CDR3 size: 13 residues.

The rearrangement joins TRBV2 to TRBJ1-1; D is uncertain. This CDR3 spans 13 amino acids. CDR1 and CDR2 from the germline V gene are SNHLY and FYNNEI. Trimming stripped 5 bases from V and 3 bases from J, with 10 bases between. For the CDR3, the DNA is TGTGCCAGCAGTAGTGTGAGTTACACTGAAGCTTTCTTT. Protein: CASSSVSYTEAFF.

This chain uses TRBV7-9 with TRBJ1-1, with D unclear. V was shortened by 1 base and J by 0 bases, with 6 bases between the two germline ends. The CDR3 runs 14 residues. Germline CDR1 reads SEHNR; CDR2 reads FQNEAQ (reference sequence). CDR3 amino acids: CASSLEEVNTEAFF. The CDR3 region has the DNA TGTGCCAGCAGCTTAGAAGAGGTGAACACTGAAGCTTTCTTT.

The CDR3 loop is CAISDNRGLAPEQFF. CDR3 DNA: TGTGCCATCAGTGACAACAGAGGACTAGCCCCTGAGCAGTTCTTC. V and J are TRBV10-3 and TRBJ2-1; 8 bases are shared with TRBD2. The CDR3 has 15 amino acids. CDR1 is ENHRY, CDR2 SYGVKD, per germline. The V segment lost 3 bases and the J segment 9 bases; nucleotides outside the gene matches: 10.

This chain connects TRBV19 to TRBJ1-1; a weak D match, TRBD1 (6 bases). CDR1 LNHDA and CDR2 SQIVND come from the germline V gene (reference sequence). This CDR3 contains 15 residues. Between the trimmed V and J ends, which lost 8 bases and 7 bases, there was a span of 23 bases. The CDR3 sequence: CASGNPLGGAGEAFF. CDR3 DNA: TGTGCCAGTGGAAATCCCCTTGGGGGGGCGGGTGAAGCTTTCTTT.

The genes are TRBV5-1 and TRBJ2-4, with D perhaps matching TRBD2 (5 bases). V lost 1 base to trimming and J lost 1 base, with 9 bases between them. The CDR3 is 15 amino acids. The germline CDR1 and CDR2 sequences are SGHRS and YFSETQ. The CDR3 sequence is CASSLPGSAKNIQYF. The DNA of the CDR3 is TGCGCCAGCAGCTTGCCGGGGAGCGCCAAAAACATTCAGTACTTC.

The chain uses TRBV19 and TRBJ1-1, with a possible D match to TRBD1 (5 bases). The germline V gene has CDR1 LNHDA and CDR2 SQIVND (reference sequence). The CDR3 has 16 amino acids. V shed 3 bases and J shed 3 bases, with 17 bases lying between them. DNA of the CDR3: TGTGCCAGTAGTATCGCAGGGTCAGTTCCTCACACTGAAGCTTTCTTT. Amino acid sequence: CASSIAGSVPHTEAFF.

J is TRBJ2-5 and V is TRBV7-9; D may be TRBD1 or TRBD2 (6 bases each). The J call may not be correct, given that the DNA end is closer to TRBJ2-7. Germline CDR1 is SEHNR and CDR2 is FQNEAQ (reference sequence). The CDR3 totals 14 residues. The CDR3 sequence: CASRKQGGGGEQYF. The CDR3 coding sequence is TGTGCCTCCCGGAAACAGGGAGGAGGGGGCGAGCAGTACTTC.

This rearrangement joins TRBV11-2 to TRBJ2-5; a possible D gene is TRBD2 (5 bases). Trimming took off 1 base at V and 6 bases at J, with 6 bases between the two ends. This CDR3 spans 12 amino acids. Per the germline V gene, CDR1 is SGHAT and CDR2 is FQNNGV. This CDR3 reads CASSLGEKTQYF. CDR3 nucleotide sequence: TGTGCCAGCAGCTTAGGGGAGAAGACCCAGTACTTC. Drawing the rest from reference TRBV11-2 and TRBJ2-5, the complete variable domain is EAGVAQSPRYKIIEKRQSVAFWCNPISGHATLYWYQQILGQGPKLLIQFQNNGVVDDSQLPKDRFSAERLKGVDSTLKIQPAKLEDSAVYLCASSLGEKTQYFGPGTRLLVL.

The V call is TRBV19, the J call TRBJ1-1; D is unresolved. Trimming pared 6 bases from V and 6 bases from J, leaving 20 bases between. Looked up from germline, CDR1 is LNHDA and CDR2 is SQIVND (reference sequence). The CDR3 extends over 15 amino acids. The CDR3 spells CASSPSRGLGSEAFF. The CDR3, as DNA: TGTGCCAGTAGCCCCAGTCGAGGGTTGGGATCTGAAGCTTTCTTT.

The CDR3 bases are TGTGCCAGCAGCTGGACAGAGGACGAAAACATTCAGTACTTC. Its protein is CASSWTEDENIQYF. V is TRBV7-9 and J is TRBJ2-4, with a possible D match to TRBD1 (6 bases). Germline V gives CDR1 SEHNR, CDR2 FQNEAQ (reference sequence). V lost 4 bases, J lost 5 bases, and 12 bases lay in between. CDR3 length equals 14 residues.

V and J are TRBV5-1 and TRBJ2-5; 10 nucleotides match TRBD2. This CDR3 contains 15 residues. Germline CDR1 and CDR2: SGHRS and YFSETQ. V gave up 2 bases and J gave up 2 bases; unmatched junction bases: 3. Here the CDR3 reads CASSLGLAVQETQYF. The CDR3 DNA reads as TGCGCCAGCAGCTTAGGACTAGCGGTTCAAGAGACCCAGTACTTC.

The chain combines TRBV6-5 with TRBJ1-2, with D perhaps TRBD1 (6 bases). V was clipped by 6 bases and J by 11 bases, with 16 bases between them. CDR3 length: 12 amino acids. Germline CDR1 is MNHEY and CDR2 is SVGAGI. DNA of the CDR3: TGTGCCAGCAGAGGGCAGGGGCTATGGTACACCTTC. As protein: CASRGQGLWYTF.

This chain uses TRBV28 with TRBJ2-5; 8 nucleotides match TRBD2. The CDR3 length is 15 residues. CDR1 is MDHEN and CDR2 is SYDVKM in the germline V gene. Trimming took 6 bases from V and 9 from J; bases not matched to a gene: 15. CDR3 bases: TGTGCCAGCAGCCCTCCCGGGACTAGGGGGGATTCCCAGTACTTC. Its protein is CASSPPGTRGDSQYF.

The V and J genes are TRBV28 and TRBJ2-2; the match to TRBD2 covers 11 bases. Trimming removed 0 bases from V and 6 bases from J; junction bases left unmatched: 6. The CDR3 runs 17 residues. CDR1 and CDR2 (germline): MDHEN, SYDVKM. CDR3: CASSLWSLAGGPGELFF. DNA of the CDR3: TGTGCCAGCAGTTTATGGTCGTTAGCGGGAGGGCCCGGGGAGCTGTTTTTT.

A few counts support this clone. This chain links TRBV1 with TRBJ1-5; no check of the table's D call, TRBD1, against the DNA was made. TRBV1 is deemed a pseudogene. The CDR3 is 16 amino acids. DNA for the CDR3: TGCACCAGCAGCCCCAGACAGGGTCCTAGCAATCAGCCCCAGCATTTT. Translation gives CTSSPRQGPSNQPQHF.

About this clone: The same CDR3 is also encoded by other DNA sequences in this sample. This rearrangement joins TRBV15 to TRBJ1-1; D uncertain. In germline, CDR1 is LNHNV, CDR2 YYDKDF (reference sequence). There are 12 residues in the CDR3. V was clipped by 1 base and J by 5 bases, with 5 bases between them. CDR3 region: CATSRVDTEAFF. DNA for the CDR3: TGTGCCACCAGCAGAGTAGATACTGAAGCTTTCTTT.

This clone was picked up a small number of times. The chain links TRBV5-6 to TRBJ1-3, with D maybe TRBD1 (6 bases). The CDR3 sequence is 15 residues long. Trimming took off 2 bases at V and 0 bases at J, with 9 bases between the two ends. Germline V gene sequence: CDR1 SGHDT, CDR2 YYEEEE. CDR3 DNA sequence: TGTGCCAGCAGCTTAACAGGGCTCTCTGGAAACACCATATATTTT. The encoded protein is CASSLTGLSGNTIYF.

The chain joins TRBV4-2 to TRBJ1-6; D not certain. V lost 2 bases, J lost 0 bases, and 8 bases lay in between. Germline values: CDR1 LGHNA, CDR2 YNFKEQ. The CDR3 covers 16 residues. CDR3 loop: CASSQRGSSYNSPLHF. CDR3 DNA: TGTGCCAGCAGCCAAAGAGGGAGCTCCTATAATTCACCCCTCCACTTT.

The chain links TRBV18 to TRBJ2-2; D might be TRBD2 (5 bases). The germline gives CDR1 KGHSH, CDR2 LQKENI. CDR3 length: 14 residues. The V end was cut by 3 bases, the J end by 3 bases, with 8 bases between. CDR3 in DNA: TGTGCCAGCTCACCGGGAGCCTACACCGGGGAGCTGTTTTTT. Encoded protein: CASSPGAYTGELFF.

V and J are TRBV12-5 and TRBJ2-7; D gene unclear. The CDR3 loop spans 14 amino acids. Trimming removed 6 bases at V and 2 bases at J, with 14 bases between. Germline V gene sequence: CDR1 LGHNT, CDR2 FRNRAP. The CDR3 nucleotides read TGTGCTAGTGGCCTCGGTGACGGAGCCTACGAGCAGTACTTC. Amino acid sequence: CASGLGDGAYEQYF. Using reference TRBV12-5 and TRBJ2-7 for the parts outside the CDR3, the full variable domain is DARVTQTPRHKVTEMGQEVTMRCQPILGHNTVFWYRQTMMQGLELLAYFRNRAPLDDSGMPKDRFSAEMPDATLATLKIQPSEPRDSAVYFCASGLGDGAYEQYFGPGTRLTVT.

Note on this clone: A read error may produce the germline difference seen at one junction end. In the same sample, other DNA sequences code for this CDR3. The gene calls are TRBV5-1 and TRBJ1-1; a possible D gene is TRBD1 (5 bases). CDR3 length: 14 residues. Germline CDR1 and CDR2: SGHRS and YFSETQ. The CDR3 spells CASSFTGTTTEAFF. CDR3 bases: TGCGCCAGCAGCTTTACAGGAACGACGACTGAAGCTTTCTTC.

The CDR3 nucleotides are TGCGCCAGCAGCTCGACAGGGGGCCACACTGAAGCTTTCTTT. This sequence encodes CASSSTGGHTEAFF. The chain links TRBV5-1 to TRBJ1-1; 10 bases are a match to TRBD1. The CDR3 consists of 14 residues. CDR1 and CDR2 (germline): SGHRS, YFSETQ. V shed 3 bases, J shed 3 bases, and the junction held 2 bases outside the gene matches.

This chain connects TRBV27 to TRBJ2-1; tentative D call: TRBD2 (5 bases). Germline V gene data show CDR1 as MNHEY and CDR2 as SMNVEV (reference sequence). Trimming took 3 bases from V and 4 from J, leaving 19 bases between them. The CDR3 has 17 residues. CDR3 bases: TGTGCCAGCAGTTTTACGGGGAGTGCGTCTCGATACAATGAGCAGTTCTTC. It specifies CASSFTGSASRYNEQFF.